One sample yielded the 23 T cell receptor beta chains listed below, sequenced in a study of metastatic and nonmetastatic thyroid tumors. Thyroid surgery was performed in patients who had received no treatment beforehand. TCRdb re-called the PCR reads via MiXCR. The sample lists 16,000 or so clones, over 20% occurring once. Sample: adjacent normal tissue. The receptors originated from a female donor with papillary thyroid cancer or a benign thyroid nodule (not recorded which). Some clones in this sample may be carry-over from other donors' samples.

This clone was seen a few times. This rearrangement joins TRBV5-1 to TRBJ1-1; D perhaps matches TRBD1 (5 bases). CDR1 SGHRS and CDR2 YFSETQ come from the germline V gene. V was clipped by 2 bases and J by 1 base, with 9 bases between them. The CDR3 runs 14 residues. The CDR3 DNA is TGCGCCAGCAGCTTATCAGGGTGGAACACTGAAGCTTTCTTT. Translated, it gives CASSLSGWNTEAFF.

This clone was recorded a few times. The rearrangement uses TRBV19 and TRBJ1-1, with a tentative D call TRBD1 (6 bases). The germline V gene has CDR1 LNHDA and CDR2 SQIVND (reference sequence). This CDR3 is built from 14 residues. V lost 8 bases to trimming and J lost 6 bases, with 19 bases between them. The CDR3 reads CASVWGQGSPEAFF. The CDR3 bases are TGTGCCAGTGTTTGGGGGCAGGGTAGCCCTGAAGCTTTCTTT.

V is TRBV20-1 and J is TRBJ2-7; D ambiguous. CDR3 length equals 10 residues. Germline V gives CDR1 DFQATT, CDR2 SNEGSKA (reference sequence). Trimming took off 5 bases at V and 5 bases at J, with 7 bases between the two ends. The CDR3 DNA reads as TGCAGTGCTGAGAAAGACGAGCAGTACTTC. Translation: CSAEKDEQYF.

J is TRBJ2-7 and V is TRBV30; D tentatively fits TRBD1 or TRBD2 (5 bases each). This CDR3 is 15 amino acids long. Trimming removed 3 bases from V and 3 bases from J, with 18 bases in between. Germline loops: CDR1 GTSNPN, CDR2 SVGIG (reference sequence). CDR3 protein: CAWSKGPGPVYEQYF. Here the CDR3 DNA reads TGTGCCTGGAGCAAGGGACCGGGCCCAGTCTACGAGCAGTACTTC.

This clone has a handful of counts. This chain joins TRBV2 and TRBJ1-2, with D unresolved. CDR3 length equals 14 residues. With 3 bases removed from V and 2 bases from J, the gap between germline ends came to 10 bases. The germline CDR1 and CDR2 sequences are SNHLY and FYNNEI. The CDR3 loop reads CASSEAVLNYGYTF. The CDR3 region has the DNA TGTGCCAGCAGTGAGGCGGTTTTGAACTATGGCTACACCTTC.

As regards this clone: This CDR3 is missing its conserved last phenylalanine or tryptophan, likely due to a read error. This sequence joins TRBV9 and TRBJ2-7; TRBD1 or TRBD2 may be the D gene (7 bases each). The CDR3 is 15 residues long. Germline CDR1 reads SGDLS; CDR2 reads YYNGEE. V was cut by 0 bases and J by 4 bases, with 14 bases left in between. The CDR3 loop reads CASSVGGGTEYEQYS. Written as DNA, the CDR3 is TGTGCCAGCAGCGTAGGGGGAGGGACAGAGTACGAGCAGTACTCC.

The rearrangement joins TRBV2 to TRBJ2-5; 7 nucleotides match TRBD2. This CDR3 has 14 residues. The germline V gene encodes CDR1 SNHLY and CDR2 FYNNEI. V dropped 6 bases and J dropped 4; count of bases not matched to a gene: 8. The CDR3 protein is CASSGGTWGETQYF. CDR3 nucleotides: TGTGCCAGCAGCGGGGGGACTTGGGGAGAGACCCAGTACTTC.

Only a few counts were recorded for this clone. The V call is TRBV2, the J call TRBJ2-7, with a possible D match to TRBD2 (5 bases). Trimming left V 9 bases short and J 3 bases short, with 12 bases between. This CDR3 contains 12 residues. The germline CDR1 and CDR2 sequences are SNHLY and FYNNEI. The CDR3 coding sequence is TGTGCCAGTTCGTCGGGGTACTACGAGCAGTACTTC. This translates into CASSSGYYEQYF.

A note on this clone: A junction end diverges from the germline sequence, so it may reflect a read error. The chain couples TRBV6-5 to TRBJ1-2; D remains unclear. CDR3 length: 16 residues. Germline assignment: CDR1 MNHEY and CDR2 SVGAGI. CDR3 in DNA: TGTGCCAGCAGTGACTCCTTCGGCTCAACCTCGGGGGGCTACACCTTC. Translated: CASSDSFGSTSGGYTF.

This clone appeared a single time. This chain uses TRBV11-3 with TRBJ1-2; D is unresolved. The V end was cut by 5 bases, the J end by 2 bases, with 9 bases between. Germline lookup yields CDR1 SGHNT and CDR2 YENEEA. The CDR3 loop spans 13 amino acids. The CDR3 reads CASSPSGNYGYTF. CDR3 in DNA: TGTGCCAGCAGCCCCTCGGGGAACTATGGCTACACCTTC. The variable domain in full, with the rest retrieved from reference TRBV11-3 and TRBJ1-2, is EAGVVQSPRYKIIEKKQPVAFWCNPISGHNTLYWYLQNLGQGPELLIRYENEEAVDDSQLPKDRFSAERLKGVDSTLKIQPAELGDSAVYLCASSPSGNYGYTFGSGTRLTVV.

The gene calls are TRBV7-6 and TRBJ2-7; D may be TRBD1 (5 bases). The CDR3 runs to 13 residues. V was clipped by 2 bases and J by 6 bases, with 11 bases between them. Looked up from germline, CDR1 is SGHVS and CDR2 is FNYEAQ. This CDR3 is CASSLFQGGEQYF. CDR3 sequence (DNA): TGTGCCAGCAGCTTATTCCAGGGCGGCGAGCAGTACTTC.

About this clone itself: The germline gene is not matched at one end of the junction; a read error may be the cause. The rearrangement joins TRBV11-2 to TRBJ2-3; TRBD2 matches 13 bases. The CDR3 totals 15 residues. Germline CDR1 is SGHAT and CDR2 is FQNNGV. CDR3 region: CARSLLAGGADTQYF. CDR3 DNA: TGTGCCAGAAGCTTACTAGCGGGAGGGGCAGATACGCAGTATTTT.

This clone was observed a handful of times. CDR3 in amino acids: CANNRDSKYGYTF. The CDR3 bases are TGTGCCAACAACCGGGACAGCAAATATGGCTACACCTTC. The chain links TRBV28 to TRBJ1-2; 7 bases fit TRBD1. The CDR3 spans 13 residues. Germline CDR1 is MDHEN and CDR2 is SYDVKM. Trimming cost V 10 bases and J 5 bases; bases outside gene matches: 10.

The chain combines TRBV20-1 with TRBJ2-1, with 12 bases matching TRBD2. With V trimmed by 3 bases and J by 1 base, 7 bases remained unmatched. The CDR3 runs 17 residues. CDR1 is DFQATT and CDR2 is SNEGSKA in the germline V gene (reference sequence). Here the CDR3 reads CSARSPSGRGSYNEQFF. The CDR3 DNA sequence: TGCAGTGCTAGGAGTCCTAGCGGGAGGGGATCCTACAATGAGCAGTTCTTC.

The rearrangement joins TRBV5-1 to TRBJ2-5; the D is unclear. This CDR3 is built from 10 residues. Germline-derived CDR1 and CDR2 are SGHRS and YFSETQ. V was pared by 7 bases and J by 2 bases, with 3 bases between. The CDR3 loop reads CASGQETQYF. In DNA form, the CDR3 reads TGCGCCAGCGGGCAAGAGACCCAGTACTTC.

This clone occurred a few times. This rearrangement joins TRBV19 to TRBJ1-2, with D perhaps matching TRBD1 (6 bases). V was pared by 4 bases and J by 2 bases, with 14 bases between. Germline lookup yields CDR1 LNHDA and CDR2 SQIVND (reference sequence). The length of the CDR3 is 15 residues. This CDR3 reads CASSKVRQENYGYTF. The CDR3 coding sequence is TGTGCCAGTAGTAAAGTTAGACAGGAGAACTATGGCTACACCTTC.

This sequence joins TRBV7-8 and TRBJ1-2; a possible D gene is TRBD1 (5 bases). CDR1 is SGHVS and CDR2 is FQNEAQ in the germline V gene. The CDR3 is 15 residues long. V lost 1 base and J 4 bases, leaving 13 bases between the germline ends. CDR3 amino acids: CASSLGGEGVYGYTF. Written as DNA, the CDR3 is TGTGCCAGCAGCTTAGGAGGGGAAGGGGTCTATGGCTACACCTTC.

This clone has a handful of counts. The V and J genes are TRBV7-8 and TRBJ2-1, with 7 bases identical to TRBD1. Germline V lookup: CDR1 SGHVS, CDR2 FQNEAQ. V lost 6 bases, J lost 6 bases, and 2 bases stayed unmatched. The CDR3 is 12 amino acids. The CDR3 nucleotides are TGTGCCAGCAGAACAGGGGTCAATGAGCAGTTCTTC. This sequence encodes CASRTGVNEQFF.

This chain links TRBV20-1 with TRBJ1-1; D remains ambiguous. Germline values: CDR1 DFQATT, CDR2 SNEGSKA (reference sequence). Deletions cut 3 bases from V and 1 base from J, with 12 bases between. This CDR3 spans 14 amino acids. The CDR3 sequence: CSASLPQENTEAFF. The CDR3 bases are TGCAGTGCTAGCCTACCCCAGGAGAACACTGAAGCTTTCTTT.

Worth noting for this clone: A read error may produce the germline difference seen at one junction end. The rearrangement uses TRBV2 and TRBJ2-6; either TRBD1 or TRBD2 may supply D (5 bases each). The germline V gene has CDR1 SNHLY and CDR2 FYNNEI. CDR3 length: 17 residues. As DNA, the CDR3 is TGTGCCAGCTGCCCCGGGCCGGATTTTTCCGGGGCCACCGTCCTGACTTTC. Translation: CASCPGPDFSGATVLTF.

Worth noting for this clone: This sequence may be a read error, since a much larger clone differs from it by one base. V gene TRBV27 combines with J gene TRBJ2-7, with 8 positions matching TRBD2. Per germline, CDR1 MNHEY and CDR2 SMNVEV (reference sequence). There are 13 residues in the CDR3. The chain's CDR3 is CASSFSGSDEQDF. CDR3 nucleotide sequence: TGTGCCAGCTCCTTCAGCGGGAGCGACGAGCAGGACTTC.

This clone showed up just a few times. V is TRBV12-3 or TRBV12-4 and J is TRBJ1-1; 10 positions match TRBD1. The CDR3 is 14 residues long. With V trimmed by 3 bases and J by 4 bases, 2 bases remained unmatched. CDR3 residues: CASSLGQGTTEAFF. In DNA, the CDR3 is TGTGCCAGCAGTTTGGGACAGGGGACCACTGAAGCTTTCTTT.

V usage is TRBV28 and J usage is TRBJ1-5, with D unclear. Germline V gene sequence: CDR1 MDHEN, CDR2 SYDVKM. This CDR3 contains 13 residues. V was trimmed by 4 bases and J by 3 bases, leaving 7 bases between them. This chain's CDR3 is CASSYRPNQPQHF. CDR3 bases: TGTGCCAGCAGTTATAGACCCAATCAGCCCCAGCATTTT.